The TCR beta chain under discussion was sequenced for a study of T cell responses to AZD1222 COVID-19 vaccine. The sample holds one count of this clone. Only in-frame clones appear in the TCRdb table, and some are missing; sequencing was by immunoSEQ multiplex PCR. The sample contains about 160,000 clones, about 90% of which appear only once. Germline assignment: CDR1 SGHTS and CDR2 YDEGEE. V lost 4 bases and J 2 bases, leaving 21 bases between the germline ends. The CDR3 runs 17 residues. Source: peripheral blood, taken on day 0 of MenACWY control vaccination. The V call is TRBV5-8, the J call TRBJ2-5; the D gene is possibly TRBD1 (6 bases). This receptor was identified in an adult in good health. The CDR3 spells CASSPGWGQKGQETQYF. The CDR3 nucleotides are TGTGCCAGCAGCCCTGGTTGGGGACAAAAGGGACAAGAGACCCAGTACTTC. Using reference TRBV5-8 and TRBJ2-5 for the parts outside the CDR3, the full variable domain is EAGVTQSPTHLIKTRGQQATLRCSPISGHTSVYWYQQALGLGLQFLLWYDEGEERNRGNFPPRFSGRQFPNYSSELNVNALELEDSALYLCASSPGWGQKGQETQYFGPGTRLLVL.